A single sample is the source of the 3 T cell receptor beta chains below, sequenced in a study of identical twins. TCRdb reprocessed the 5' RACE reads with MiXCR, giving one entry per CDR3 protein. The sample lists more than 200,000 distinct CDR3 sequences; more than 12% were seen once. The sample was memory (CD45RO+) T cells sorted from blood. All receptors come from a young woman in good health.

DNA of the CDR3: TGCAGTGCTAGAGAAGGGGGGGGCAACACTGAAGCTTTCTTT. Its protein is CSAREGGGNTEAFF. V usage is TRBV20-1 and J usage is TRBJ1-1; tentatively, D is TRBD1 (6 bases). Trimming removed 0 bases from V and 2 bases from J, with 10 bases in between. Germline V lookup: CDR1 DFQATT, CDR2 SNEGSKA (reference sequence). The CDR3 has 14 residues.

This chain joins TRBV20-1 and TRBJ2-1, with 13 bases that match TRBD2. The CDR3 covers 16 residues. Germline CDR1 is DFQATT and CDR2 is SNEGSKA (reference sequence). Trimming took 5 bases from V and 6 from J; bases not matched to a gene: 10. CDR3 sequence reads: CSAAGLAGVLGNEQFF. For the CDR3, the DNA is TGCAGTGCTGCCGGACTAGCGGGAGTATTGGGCAATGAGCAGTTCTTC.

In its sample, this clonotype was seen a few times. This sequence joins TRBV3-1 and TRBJ2-3, with a weak D call TRBD1 (5 bases). The CDR3 runs 12 residues. Trimming left V 1 base short and J 8 bases short, with 7 bases between. CDR1 is LGHDT, CDR2 YNNKEL, per germline (reference sequence). The CDR3 nucleotides read TGTGCCAGCAGCCAAGTAAGGGGTACGCAGTATTTT. It codes for CASSQVRGTQYF.